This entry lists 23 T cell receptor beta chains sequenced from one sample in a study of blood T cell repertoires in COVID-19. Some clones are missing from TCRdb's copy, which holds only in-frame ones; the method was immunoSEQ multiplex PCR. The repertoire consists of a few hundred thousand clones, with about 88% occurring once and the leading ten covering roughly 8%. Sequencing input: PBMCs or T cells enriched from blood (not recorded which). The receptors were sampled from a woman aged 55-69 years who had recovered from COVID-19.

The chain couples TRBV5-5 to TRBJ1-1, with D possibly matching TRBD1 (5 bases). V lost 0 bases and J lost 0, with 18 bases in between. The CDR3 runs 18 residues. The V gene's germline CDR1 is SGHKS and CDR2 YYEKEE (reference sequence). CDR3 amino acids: CASSLAQWGKGLNTEAFF. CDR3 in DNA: TGTGCCAGCAGCTTGGCGCAGTGGGGAAAGGGGTTGAACACTGAAGCTTTCTTT.

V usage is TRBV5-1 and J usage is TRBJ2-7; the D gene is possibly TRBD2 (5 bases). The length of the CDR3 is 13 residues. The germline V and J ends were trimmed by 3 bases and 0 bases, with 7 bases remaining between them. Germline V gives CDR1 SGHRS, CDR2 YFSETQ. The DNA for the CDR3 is TGCGCCAGCAGCTCCCGGGGCTCCTACGAGCAGTACTTC. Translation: CASSSRGSYEQYF.

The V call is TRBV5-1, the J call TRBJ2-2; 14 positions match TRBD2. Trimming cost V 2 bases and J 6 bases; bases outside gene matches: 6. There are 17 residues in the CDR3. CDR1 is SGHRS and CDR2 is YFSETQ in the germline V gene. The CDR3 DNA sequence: TGCGCCAGCAGCTTAGCCGGGACTAGCGGGGGATCCGGGGAGCTGTTTTTT. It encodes CASSLAGTSGGSGELFF.

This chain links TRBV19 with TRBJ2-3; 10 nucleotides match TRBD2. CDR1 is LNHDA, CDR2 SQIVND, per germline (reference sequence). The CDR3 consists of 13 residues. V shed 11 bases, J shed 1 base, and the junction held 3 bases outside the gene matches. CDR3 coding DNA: TGTGCCTCTGGGACTAGCGGCACAGATACGCAGTATTTT. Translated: CASGTSGTDTQYF.

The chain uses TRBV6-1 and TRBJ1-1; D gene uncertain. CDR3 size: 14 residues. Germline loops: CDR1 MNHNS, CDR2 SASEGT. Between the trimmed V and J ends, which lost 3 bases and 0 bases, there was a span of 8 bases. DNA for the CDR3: TGTGCCAGCAGTGAGCAGAATATGAACACTGAAGCTTTCTTT. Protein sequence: CASSEQNMNTEAFF.

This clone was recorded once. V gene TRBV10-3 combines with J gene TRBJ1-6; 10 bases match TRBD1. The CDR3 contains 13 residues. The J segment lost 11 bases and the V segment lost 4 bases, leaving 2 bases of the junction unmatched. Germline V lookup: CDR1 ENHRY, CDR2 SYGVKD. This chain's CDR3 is CAISGTGGPPLHF. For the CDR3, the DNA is TGTGCCATCAGTGGGACAGGGGGGCCACCCCTCCACTTT.

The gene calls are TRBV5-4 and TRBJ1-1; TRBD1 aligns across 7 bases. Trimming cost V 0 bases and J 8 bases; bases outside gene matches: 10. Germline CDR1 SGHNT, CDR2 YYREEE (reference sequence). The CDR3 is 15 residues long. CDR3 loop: CASSLGQGVTWEAFF. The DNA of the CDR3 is TGTGCCAGCAGCTTGGGGCAGGGGGTGACCTGGGAAGCTTTCTTT.

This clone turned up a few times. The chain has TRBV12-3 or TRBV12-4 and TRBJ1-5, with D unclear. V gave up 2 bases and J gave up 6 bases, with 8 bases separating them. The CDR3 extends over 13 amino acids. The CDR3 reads CASSLQSGQPQHF. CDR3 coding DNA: TGTGCCAGCAGTTTACAATCGGGTCAGCCCCAGCATTTT.

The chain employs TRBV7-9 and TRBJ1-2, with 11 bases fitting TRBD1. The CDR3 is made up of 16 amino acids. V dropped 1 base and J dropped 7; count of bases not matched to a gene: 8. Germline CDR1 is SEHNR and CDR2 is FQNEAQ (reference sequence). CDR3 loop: CASSLGAGQGAGGYTF. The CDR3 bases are TGTGCCAGCAGCTTAGGGGCTGGACAGGGGGCGGGTGGCTACACCTTC.

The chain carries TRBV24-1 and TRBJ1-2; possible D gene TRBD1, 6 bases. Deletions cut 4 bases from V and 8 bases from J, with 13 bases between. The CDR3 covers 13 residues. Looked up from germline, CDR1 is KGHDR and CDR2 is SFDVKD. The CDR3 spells CATSDPGELGYTF. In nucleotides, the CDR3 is TGTGCCACCAGTGACCCAGGGGAGTTGGGCTACACCTTC.

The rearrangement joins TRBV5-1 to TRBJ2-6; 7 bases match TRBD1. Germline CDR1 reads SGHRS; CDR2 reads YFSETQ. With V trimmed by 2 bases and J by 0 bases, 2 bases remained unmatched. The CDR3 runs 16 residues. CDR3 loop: CASSFDRDSGANVLTF. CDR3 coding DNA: TGCGCCAGCAGCTTTGACAGGGACTCTGGGGCCAACGTCCTGACTTTC.

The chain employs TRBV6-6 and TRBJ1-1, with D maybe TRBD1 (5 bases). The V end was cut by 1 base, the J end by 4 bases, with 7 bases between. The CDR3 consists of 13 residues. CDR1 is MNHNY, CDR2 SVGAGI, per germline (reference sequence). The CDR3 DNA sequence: TGTGCCAGCAGTTACTGGGGGGGCACTGAAGCTTTCTTT. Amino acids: CASSYWGGTEAFF.

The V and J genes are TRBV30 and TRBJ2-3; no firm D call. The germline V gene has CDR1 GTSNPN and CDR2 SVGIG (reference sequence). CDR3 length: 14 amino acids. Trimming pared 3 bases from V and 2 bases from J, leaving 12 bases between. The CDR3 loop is CAWSYSSATDTQYF. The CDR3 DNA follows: TGTGCCTGGAGCTACTCCAGCGCCACAGATACGCAGTATTTT. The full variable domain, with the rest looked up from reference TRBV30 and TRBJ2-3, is SQTIHQWPATLVQPVGSPLSLECTVEGTSNPNLYWYRQAAGRGLQLLFYSVGIGQISSEVPQNLSASRPQDRQFILSSKKLLLSDSGFYLCAWSYSSATDTQYFGPGTRLTVL.

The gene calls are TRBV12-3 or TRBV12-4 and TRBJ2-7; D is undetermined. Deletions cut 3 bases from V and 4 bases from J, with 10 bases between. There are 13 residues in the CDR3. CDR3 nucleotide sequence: TGTGCCAGCAGTTTTTCCGGTGAATACGAGCAGTACGTC. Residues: CASSFSGEYEQYV.

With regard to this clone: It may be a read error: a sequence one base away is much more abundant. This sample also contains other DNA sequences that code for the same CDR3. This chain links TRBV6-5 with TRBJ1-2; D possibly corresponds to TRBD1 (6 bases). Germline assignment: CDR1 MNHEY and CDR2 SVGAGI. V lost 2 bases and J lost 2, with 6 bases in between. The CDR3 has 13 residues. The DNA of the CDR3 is TGTGCCAGCAGTTACGACAGGAACTATGGCTACACCTTC. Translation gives CASSYDRNYGYTF.

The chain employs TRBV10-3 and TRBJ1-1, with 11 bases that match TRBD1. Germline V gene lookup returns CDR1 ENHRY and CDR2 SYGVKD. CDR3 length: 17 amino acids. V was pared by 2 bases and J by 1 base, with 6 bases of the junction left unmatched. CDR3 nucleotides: TGTGCCATCAGTGAGCCGGGACAGGGGGTGGGGAACACTGAAGCTTTCTTT. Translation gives CAISEPGQGVGNTEAFF.

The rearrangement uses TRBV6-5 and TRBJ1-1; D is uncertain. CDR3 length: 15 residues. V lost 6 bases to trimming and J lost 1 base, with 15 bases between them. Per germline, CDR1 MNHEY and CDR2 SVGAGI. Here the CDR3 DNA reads TGTGCCAGCAGCACTACCAGTCGGGAGAACACTGAAGCTTTCTTT. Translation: CASSTTSRENTEAFF.

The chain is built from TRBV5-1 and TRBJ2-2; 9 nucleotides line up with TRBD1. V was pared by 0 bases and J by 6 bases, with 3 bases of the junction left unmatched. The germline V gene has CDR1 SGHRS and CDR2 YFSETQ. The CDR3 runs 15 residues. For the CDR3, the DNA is TGCGCCAGCAGCTTGGGGACAGGGGCAGCCGGGGAGCTGTTTTTT. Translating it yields CASSLGTGAAGELFF. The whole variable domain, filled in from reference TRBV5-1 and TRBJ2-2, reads KAGVTQTPRYLIKTRGQQVTLSCSPISGHRSVSWYQQTPGQGLQFLFEYFSETQRNKGNFPGRFSGRQFSNSRSEMNVSTLELGDSALYLCASSLGTGAAGELFFGEGSRLTVL.

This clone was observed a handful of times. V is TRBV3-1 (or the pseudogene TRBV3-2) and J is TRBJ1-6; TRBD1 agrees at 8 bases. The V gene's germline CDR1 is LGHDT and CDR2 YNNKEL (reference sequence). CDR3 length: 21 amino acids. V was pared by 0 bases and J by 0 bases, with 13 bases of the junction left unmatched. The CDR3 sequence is CASSQDRTGMAFSSYNSPLHF. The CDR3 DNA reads TGTGCCAGCAGCCAAGATAGGACAGGGATGGCCTTTAGCTCCTATAATTCACCCCTCCACTTT.

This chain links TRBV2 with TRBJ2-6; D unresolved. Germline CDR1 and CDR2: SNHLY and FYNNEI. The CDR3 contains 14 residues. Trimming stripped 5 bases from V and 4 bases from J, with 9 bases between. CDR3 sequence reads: CASSRGTGANVLTF. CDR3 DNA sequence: TGTGCCAGCAGTCGCGGCACCGGGGCCAACGTCCTGACTTTC. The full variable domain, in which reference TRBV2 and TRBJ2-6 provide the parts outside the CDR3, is EPEVTQTPSHQVTQMGQEVILRCVPISNHLYFYWYRQILGQKVEFLVSFYNNEISEKSEIFDDQFSVERPDGSNFTLKIRSTKLEDSAMYFCASSRGTGANVLTFGAGSRLTVL.

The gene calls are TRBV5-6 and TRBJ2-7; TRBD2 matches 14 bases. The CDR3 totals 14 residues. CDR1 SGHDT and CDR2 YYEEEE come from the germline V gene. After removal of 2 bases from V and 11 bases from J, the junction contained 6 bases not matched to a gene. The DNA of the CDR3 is TGTGCCAGCAGCTTAGGACTAGCGGGGGGCCATGAGTACGTC. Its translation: CASSLGLAGGHEYV.

This CDR3 is CASSETGDRARNYNSPLHF. As DNA, the CDR3 is TGTGCCAGCAGCGAAACAGGGGATCGGGCCAGAAATTATAATTCACCCCTCCACTTT. The V and J genes are TRBV5-5 and TRBJ1-6, with 7 bases lining up with TRBD1. The V gene end was trimmed by 4 bases and the J gene end by 4 bases; junction bases not matched to a gene: 17. Germline values: CDR1 SGHKS, CDR2 YYEKEE (reference sequence). This CDR3 is built from 19 residues.

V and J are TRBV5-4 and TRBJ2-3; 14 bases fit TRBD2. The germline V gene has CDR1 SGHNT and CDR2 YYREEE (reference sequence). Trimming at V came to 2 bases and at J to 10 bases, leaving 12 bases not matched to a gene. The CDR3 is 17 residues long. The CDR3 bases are TGTGCCAGCAGCTTCCCCGGACTAGCGGGGGGAGAGGTGTCGCAGTATTTT. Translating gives CASSFPGLAGGEVSQYF.